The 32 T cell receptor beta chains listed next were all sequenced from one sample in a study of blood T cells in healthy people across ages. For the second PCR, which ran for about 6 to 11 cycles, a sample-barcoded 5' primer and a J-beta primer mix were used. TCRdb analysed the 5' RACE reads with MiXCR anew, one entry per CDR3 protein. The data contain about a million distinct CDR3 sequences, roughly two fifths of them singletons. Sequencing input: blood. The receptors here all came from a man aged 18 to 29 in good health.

The CDR3 region is CASSPQGALYEKLFF. DNA of the CDR3: TGCGCCAGCAGCCCCCAGGGGGCATTGTATGAAAAACTGTTTTTT. The chain combines TRBV4-1 with TRBJ1-4, with 8 bases fitting TRBD1. Germline CDR1 MGHRA, CDR2 YSYEKL. With V trimmed by 4 bases and J by 6 bases, 7 bases remained unmatched. This CDR3 contains 15 residues.

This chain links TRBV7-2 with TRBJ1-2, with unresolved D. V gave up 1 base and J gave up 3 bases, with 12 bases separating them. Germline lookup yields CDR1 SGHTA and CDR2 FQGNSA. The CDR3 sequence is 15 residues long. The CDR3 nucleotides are TGTGCCAGCAGCTTAGAGGTGGGAAGGGACTATGGCTACACCTTC. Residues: CASSLEVGRDYGYTF.

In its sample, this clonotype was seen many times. DNA for the CDR3: TGTGCCAGCAGCTTAGCCCGGGGCAACAATGAGCAGTTCTTC. Its translation: CASSLARGNNEQFF. The chain employs TRBV7-2 and TRBJ2-1; D is perhaps TRBD1 or TRBD2 (5 bases each). The CDR3 totals 14 residues. V was trimmed by 0 bases and J by 5 bases, leaving 8 bases between them. Germline lookup yields CDR1 SGHTA and CDR2 FQGNSA.

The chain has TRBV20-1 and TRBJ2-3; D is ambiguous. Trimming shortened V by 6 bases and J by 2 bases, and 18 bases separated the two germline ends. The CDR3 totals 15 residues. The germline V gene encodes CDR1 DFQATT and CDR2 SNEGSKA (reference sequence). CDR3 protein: CSASFLTEYTDTQYF. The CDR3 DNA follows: TGCAGTGCCAGCTTTTTGACCGAGTACACAGATACGCAGTATTTT.

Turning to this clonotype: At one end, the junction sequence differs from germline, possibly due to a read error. The CDR3 loop reads CVSSPYGAYEQYF. Here the CDR3 DNA reads TGTGTCAGCTCACCCTACGGGGCATACGAGCAGTACTTC. V usage is TRBV18 and J usage is TRBJ2-7; D is possibly TRBD1 or TRBD2 (5 bases each). The germline CDR1 and CDR2 sequences are KGHSH and LQKENI. The CDR3 contains 13 residues. The full variable domain, its missing parts supplied by reference TRBV18 and TRBJ2-7, is NAGVMQNPRHLVRRRGQEARLRCSPMKGHSHVYWYRQLPEEGLKFMVYLQKENIIDESGMPKERFSAEFPKEGPSILRIQQVVRGDSAAYFCVSSPYGAYEQYFGPGTRLTVT.

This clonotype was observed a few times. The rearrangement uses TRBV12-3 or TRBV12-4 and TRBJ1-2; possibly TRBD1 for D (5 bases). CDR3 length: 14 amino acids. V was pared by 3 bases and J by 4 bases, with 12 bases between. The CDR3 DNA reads TGTGCCAGCAGTTTCGGGACCAATACCTATGGCTACACCTTC. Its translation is CASSFGTNTYGYTF.

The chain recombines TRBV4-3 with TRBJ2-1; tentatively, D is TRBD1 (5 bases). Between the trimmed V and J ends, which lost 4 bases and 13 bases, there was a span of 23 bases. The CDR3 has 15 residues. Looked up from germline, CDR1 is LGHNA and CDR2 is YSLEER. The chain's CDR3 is CASSLTTDTEETQFF. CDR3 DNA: TGCGCCAGCAGCCTTACGACAGACACAGAAGAGACCCAGTTCTTC.

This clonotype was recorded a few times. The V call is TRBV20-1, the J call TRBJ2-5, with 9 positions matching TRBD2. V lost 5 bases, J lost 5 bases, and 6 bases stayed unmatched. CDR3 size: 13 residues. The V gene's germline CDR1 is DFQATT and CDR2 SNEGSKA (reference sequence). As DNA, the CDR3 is TGCAGTGCTGGGGCTAGCGGGGTGGAGACCCAGTACTTC. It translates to CSAGASGVETQYF.

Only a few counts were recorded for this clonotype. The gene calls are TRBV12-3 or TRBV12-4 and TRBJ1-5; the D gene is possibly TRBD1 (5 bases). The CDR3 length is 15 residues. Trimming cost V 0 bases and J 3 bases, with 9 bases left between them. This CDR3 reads CASSLAGGFNQPQHF. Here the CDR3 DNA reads TGTGCCAGCAGTTTAGCGGGGGGATTCAATCAGCCCCAGCATTTT.

The CDR3 nucleotides read TGTGCCAGCAGCCAAGATCTGGACAGGGAGGAGCCCCAGCATTTT. Its translation is CASSQDLDREEPQHF. The chain recombines TRBV4-2 with TRBJ1-5, with 8 bases identical to TRBD1. Germline V gene data show CDR1 as LGHNA and CDR2 as YNFKEQ. CDR3 length equals 15 residues. Germline trimming cut 0 bases from V and 8 bases from J; bases unmatched to any gene: 6.

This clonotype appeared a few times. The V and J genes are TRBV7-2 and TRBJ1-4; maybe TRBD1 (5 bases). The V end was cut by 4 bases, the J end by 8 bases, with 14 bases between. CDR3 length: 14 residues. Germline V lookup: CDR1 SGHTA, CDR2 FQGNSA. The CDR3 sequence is CASSSTARGEKLFF. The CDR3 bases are TGTGCCAGCAGCTCAACCGCCCGGGGGGAAAAACTGTTTTTT. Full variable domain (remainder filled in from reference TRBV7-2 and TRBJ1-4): GAGVSQSPSNKVTEKGKDVELRCDPISGHTALYWYRQSLGQGLEFLIYFQGNSAPDKSGLPSDRFSAERTGGSVSTLTIQRTQQEDSAVYLCASSSTARGEKLFFGSGTQLSVL.

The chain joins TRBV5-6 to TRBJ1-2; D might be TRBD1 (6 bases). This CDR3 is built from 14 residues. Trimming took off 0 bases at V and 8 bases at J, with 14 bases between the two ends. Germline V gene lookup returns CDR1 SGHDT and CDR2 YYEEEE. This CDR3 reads CASSLALGAGGYTF. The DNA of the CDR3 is TGTGCCAGCAGCTTGGCCTTGGGGGCCGGCGGCTACACCTTC.

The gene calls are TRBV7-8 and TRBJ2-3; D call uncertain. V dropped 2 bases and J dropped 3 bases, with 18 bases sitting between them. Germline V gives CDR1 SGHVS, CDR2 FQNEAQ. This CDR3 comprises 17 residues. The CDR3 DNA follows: TGTGCCAGCAGCTTATACCCCGAAAGCGTGGGTACAGATACGCAGTATTTT. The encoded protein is CASSLYPESVGTDTQYF.

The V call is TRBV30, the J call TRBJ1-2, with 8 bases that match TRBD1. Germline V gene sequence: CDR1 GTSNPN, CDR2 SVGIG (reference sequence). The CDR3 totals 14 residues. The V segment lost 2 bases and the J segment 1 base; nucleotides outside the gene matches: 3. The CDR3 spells CAWSPDRDNYGYTF. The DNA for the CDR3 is TGTGCCTGGAGTCCGGACAGGGATAACTATGGCTACACCTTC.

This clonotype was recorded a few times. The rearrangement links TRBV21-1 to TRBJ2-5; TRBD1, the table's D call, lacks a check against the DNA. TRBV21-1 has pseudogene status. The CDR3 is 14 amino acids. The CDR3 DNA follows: TGTGCCAGCAGCACCCAAGGGGATCCGGAGACCCAGTACTTC. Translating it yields CASSTQGDPETQYF.

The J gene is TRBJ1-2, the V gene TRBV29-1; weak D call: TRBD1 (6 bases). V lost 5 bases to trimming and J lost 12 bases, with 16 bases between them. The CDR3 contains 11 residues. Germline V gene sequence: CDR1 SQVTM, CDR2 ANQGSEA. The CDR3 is CSVSRGAADTF. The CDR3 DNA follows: TGCAGCGTTTCCCGGGGGGCCGCCGACACCTTC.

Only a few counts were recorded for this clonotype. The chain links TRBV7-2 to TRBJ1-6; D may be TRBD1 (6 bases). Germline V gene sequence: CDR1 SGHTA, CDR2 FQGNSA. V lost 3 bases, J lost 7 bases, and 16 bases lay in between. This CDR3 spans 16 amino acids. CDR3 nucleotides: TGTGCCAGCAGCTTCACATGGACAGCGAACAATTCACCCCTCCACTTT. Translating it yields CASSFTWTANNSPLHF.

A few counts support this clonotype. Written as DNA, the CDR3 is TGTGCCAGCAGCTTAATAAACGGGGAGCTGTTTTTT. Its translation is CASSLINGELFF. This chain joins TRBV11-1 and TRBJ2-2; no reliable D call. The CDR3 sequence is 12 residues long. The germline V gene has CDR1 SGHAT and CDR2 FQDESV (reference sequence). Trimming took 2 bases from V and 7 from J, leaving 5 bases between them. The complete variable domain, with remaining parts taken from reference TRBV11-1 and TRBJ2-2, reads EAEVAQSPRYKITEKSQAVAFWCDPISGHATLYWYRQILGQGPELLVQFQDESVVDDSQLPKDRFSAERLKGVDSTLKIQPAELGDSAMYLCASSLINGELFFGEGSRLTVL.

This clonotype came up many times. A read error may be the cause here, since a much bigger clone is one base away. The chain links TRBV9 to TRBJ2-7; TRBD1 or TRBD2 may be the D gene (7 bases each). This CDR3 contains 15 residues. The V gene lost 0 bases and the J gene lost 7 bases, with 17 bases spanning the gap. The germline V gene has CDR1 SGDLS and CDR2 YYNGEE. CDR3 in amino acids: CASSVARQGGGEQYF. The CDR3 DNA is TGTGCCAGCAGCGTAGCTCGACAGGGAGGGGGGGAGCAGTACTTC.

CDR3 residues: CASSLVGRGNGYTF. The CDR3 DNA follows: TGTGCCAGCAGTTTAGTTGGCAGGGGGAATGGCTACACCTTC. The V gene is TRBV12-3 or TRBV12-4, the J gene TRBJ1-2, with 7 bases identical to TRBD1. CDR3 length: 14 residues. V lost 1 base and J lost 6; bases outside the gene matches: 5.

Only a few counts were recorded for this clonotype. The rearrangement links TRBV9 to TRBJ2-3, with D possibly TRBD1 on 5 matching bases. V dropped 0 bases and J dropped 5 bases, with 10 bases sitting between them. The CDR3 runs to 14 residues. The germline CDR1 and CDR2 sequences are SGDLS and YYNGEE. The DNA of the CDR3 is TGTGCCAGCAGCGTAGATAGGGGAAGAGATACGCAGTATTTT. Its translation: CASSVDRGRDTQYF.

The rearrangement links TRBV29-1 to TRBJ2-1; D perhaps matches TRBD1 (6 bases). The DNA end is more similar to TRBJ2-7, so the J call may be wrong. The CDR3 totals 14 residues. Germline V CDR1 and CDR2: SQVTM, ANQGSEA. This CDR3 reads CSGGQYSSYNEQYF. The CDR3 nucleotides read TGCAGCGGAGGACAGTACAGCTCCTACAATGAGCAGTACTTC.

CDR3 protein: CAILGQGTNEQFF. In DNA, the CDR3 is TGTGCCATCCTTGGACAGGGAACAAATGAGCAGTTCTTC. The chain recombines TRBV10-3 with TRBJ2-1, with 8 bases matching TRBD1. V lost 8 bases, J lost 7 bases, and 7 bases stayed unmatched. Germline-derived CDR1 and CDR2 are ENHRY and SYGVKD. This CDR3 contains 13 residues.

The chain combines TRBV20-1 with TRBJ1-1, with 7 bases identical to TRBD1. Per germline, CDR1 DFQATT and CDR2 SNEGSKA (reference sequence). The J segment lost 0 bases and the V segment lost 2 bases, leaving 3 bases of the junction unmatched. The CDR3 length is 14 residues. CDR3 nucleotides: TGCAGTGCTAGACAAGGACAGGTGAACACTGAAGCTTTCTTT. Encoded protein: CSARQGQVNTEAFF.

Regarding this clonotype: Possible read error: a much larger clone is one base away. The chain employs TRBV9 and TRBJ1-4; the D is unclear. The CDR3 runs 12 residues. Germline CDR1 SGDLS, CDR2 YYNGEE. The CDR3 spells CTSSGDDEKLFF. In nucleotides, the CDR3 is TGTACCAGCAGCGGTGATGATGAAAAACTGTTTTTT.

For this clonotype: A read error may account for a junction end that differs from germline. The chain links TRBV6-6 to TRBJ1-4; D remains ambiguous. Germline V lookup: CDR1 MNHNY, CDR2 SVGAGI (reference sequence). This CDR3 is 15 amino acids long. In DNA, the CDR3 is TGTGCCGGCAGTTACGGCCCGTCAACTAATGAAAAACTGTTTTTT. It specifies CAGSYGPSTNEKLFF.

CDR3 residues: CASTGEVGEAFF. The CDR3 DNA reads TGTGCCAGCACGGGTGAGGTGGGGGAAGCTTTCTTT. The rearrangement joins TRBV6-5 to TRBJ1-1; D not resolved. V shed 7 bases and J shed 8 bases, with 14 bases lying between them. CDR3 length: 12 residues. Germline CDR1 MNHEY, CDR2 SVGAGI.

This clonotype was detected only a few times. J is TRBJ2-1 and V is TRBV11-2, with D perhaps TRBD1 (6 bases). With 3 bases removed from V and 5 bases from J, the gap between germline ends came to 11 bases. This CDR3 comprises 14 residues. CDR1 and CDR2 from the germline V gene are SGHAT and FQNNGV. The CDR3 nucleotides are TGTGCCAGCAGCTTCCGGGACACCCACAATGAGCAGTTCTTC. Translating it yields CASSFRDTHNEQFF.

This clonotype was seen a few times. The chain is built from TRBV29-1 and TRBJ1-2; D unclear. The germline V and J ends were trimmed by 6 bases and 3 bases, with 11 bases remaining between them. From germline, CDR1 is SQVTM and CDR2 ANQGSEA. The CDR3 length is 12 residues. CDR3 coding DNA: TGCAGCGTAGCTATTAATGACTATGGCTACACCTTC. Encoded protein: CSVAINDYGYTF.

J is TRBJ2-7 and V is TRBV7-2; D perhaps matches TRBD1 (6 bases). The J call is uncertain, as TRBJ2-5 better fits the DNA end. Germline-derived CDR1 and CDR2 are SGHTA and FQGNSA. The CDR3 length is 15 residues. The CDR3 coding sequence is TGTGCCAGCAGTCTGACAGGTCTCATTAAGGAGACCCAGTACTTC. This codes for CASSLTGLIKETQYF.

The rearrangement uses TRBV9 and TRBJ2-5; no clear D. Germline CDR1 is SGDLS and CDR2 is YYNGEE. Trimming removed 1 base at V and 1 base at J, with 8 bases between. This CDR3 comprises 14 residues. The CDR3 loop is CASSVYYFQETQYF. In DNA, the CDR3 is TGTGCCAGCAGCGTATACTACTTCCAAGAGACCCAGTACTTC.

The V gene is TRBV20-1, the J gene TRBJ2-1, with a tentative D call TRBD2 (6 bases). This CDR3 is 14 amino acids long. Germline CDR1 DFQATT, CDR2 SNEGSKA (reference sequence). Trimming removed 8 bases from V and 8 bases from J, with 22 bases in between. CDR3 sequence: CSPSIRDGGYEQFF. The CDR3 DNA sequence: TGCAGTCCATCAATCCGGGACGGGGGTTATGAGCAGTTCTTC.